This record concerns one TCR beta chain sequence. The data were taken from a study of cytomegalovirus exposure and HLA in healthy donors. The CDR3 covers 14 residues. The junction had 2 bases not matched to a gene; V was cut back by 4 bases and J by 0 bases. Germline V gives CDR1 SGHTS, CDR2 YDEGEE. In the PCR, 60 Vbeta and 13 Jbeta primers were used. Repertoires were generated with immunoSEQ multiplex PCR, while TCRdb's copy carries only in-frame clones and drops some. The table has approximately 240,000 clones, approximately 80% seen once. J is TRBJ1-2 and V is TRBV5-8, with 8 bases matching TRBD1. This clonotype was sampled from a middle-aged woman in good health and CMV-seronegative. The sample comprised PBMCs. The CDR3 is CASSRTGTNYGYTF. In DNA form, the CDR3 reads TGTGCCAGCAGCCGGACAGGGACTAACTATGGCTACACCTTC.